The 5 T cell receptor beta chains listed next were all sequenced from one sample in a study of T cells in narcolepsy. Measured with immunoSEQ multiplex PCR; TCRdb has only the in-frame clones, and not every one. The sample yields under 35,000 clones, roughly 88% seen once. Input material: CD45RA- memory CD4+ T cells from PBMCs. The receptors stem from a human donor with narcolepsy.

The V call is TRBV27, the J call TRBJ1-1; the match to TRBD1 covers 7 bases. V lost 2 bases, J lost 3 bases, and 6 bases stayed unmatched. The CDR3 is made up of 15 amino acids. Germline CDR1 and CDR2: MNHEY and SMNVEV (reference sequence). CDR3 in amino acids: CASSLRRGQDTEAFF. The CDR3 DNA is TGTGCCAGCAGTTTACGGAGGGGGCAGGACACTGAAGCTTTCTTT.

The chain joins TRBV6-5 to TRBJ2-3; D unclear. The CDR3 covers 14 residues. V lost 6 bases and J lost 1, with 11 bases in between. Germline-derived CDR1 and CDR2 are MNHEY and SVGAGI. The CDR3 sequence is CASRDTVRTDTQYF. CDR3 sequence (DNA): TGTGCCAGCAGAGACACAGTGCGCACAGATACGCAGTATTTT.

The chain recombines TRBV28 with TRBJ1-4; D is undetermined. The V end was cut by 2 bases, the J end by 7 bases, with 8 bases between. The germline CDR1 and CDR2 sequences are MDHEN and SYDVKM. This CDR3 contains 13 residues. Here the CDR3 reads CASSLGLSEKLFF. Here the CDR3 DNA reads TGTGCCAGCAGTTTAGGGCTGTCTGAAAAACTGTTTTTT.

The chain is built from TRBV5-1 and TRBJ1-1; D unresolved. From germline, CDR1 is SGHRS and CDR2 YFSETQ. Trimming removed 0 bases from V and 1 base from J, with 7 bases in between. This CDR3 region has 14 residues. CDR3 DNA sequence: TGCGCCAGCAGCTTGGAGGTGGGGAACACTGAAGCTTTCTTT. The encoded protein is CASSLEVGNTEAFF.

The count of this clone is one. V and J are TRBV20-1 and TRBJ2-7, with D unclear. Germline loops: CDR1 DFQATT, CDR2 SNEGSKA (reference sequence). The germline V and J ends were trimmed by 6 bases and 3 bases, with 3 bases remaining between them. The CDR3 is made up of 9 amino acids. CDR3 nucleotide sequence: TGCAGTGCAAACTACGAGCAGTACTTC. This sequence encodes CSANYEQYF.